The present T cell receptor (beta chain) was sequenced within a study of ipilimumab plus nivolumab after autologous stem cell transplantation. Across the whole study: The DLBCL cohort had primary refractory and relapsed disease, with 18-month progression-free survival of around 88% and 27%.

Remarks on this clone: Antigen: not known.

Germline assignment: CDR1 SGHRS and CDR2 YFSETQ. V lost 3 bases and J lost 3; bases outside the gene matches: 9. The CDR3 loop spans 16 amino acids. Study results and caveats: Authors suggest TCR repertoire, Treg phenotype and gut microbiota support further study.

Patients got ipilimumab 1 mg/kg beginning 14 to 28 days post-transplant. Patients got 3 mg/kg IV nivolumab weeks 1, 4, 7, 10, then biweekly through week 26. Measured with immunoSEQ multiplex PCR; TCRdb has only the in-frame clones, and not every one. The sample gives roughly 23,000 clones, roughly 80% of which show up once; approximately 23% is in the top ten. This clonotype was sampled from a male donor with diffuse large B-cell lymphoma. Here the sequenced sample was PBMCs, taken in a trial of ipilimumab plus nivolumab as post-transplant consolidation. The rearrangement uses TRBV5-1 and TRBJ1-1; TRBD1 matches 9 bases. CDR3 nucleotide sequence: TGCGCCAGCAGCTGGGGGACAGGGAGAATTGACACTGAAGCTTTCTTT. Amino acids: CASSWGTGRIDTEAFF. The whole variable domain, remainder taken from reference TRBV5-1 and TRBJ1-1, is KAGVTQTPRYLIKTRGQQVTLSCSPISGHRSVSWYQQTPGQGLQFLFEYFSETQRNKGNFPGRFSGRQFSNSRSEMNVSTLELGDSALYLCASSWGTGRIDTEAFFGQGTRLTVV.